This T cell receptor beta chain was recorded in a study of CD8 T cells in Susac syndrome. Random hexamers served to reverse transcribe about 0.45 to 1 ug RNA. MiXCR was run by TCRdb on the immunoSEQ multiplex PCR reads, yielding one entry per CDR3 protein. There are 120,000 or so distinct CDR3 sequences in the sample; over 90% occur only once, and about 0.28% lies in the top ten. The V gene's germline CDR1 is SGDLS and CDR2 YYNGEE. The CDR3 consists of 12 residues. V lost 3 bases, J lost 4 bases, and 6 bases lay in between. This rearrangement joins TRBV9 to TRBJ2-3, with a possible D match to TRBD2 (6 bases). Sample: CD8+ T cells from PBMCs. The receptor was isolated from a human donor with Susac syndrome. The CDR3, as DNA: TGTGCCAGCAGCGCGGGGGCAGATACGCAGTATTTT. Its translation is CASSAGADTQYF. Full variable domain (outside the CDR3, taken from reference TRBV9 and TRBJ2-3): DSGVTQTPKHLITATGQRVTLRCSPRSGDLSVYWYQQSLDQGLQFLIQYYNGEERAKGNILERFSAQQFPDLHSELNLSSLELGDSALYFCASSAGADTQYFGPGTRLTVL.